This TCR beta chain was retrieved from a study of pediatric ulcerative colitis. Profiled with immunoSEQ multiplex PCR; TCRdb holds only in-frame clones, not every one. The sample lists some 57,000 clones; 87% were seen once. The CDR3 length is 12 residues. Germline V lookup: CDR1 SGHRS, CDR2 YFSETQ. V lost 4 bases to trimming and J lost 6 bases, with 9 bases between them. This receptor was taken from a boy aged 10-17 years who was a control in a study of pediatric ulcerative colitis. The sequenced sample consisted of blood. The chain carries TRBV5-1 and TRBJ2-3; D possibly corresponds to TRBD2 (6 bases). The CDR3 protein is CASSVGGDTQYF. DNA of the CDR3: TGCGCCAGCAGCGTAGGAGGGGATACGCAGTATTTT.